This T cell receptor (beta chain) was recovered during a study of T-cell memory formation after mild COVID-19. The sample holds a few counts of this clonotype. This CDR3 spans 14 amino acids. V was clipped by 6 bases and J by 1 base, with 9 bases between them. Germline loops: CDR1 SGHAT, CDR2 FQNNGV. A single record per CDR3 protein comes from TCRdb applying MiXCR to the 5' RACE reads. The profile shows hundreds of thousands of distinct CDR3 sequences, around 27% of them singletons. This TCR was recovered from an adult woman who had mild COVID-19 (a few samples of this study predate the infection). Cell type and time point are not known. The sample was PBMCs or a T cell subset sorted from them (not recorded which). V gene TRBV11-2 combines with J gene TRBJ2-2, with a weak D call TRBD2 (5 bases). This CDR3 is CASRLGMNTGELFF. The CDR3 bases are TGTGCCAGCAGACTCGGGATGAACACCGGGGAGCTGTTTTTT.